These 10 T cell receptor beta chains were sequenced from one sample in a study of blood T cell repertoires in COVID-19. Sequencing used immunoSEQ multiplex PCR; TCRdb keeps in-frame clones, though not all of them. The sample yields a few hundred thousand clones, 89% seen once. Sequenced: peripheral blood. All receptors derive from a woman aged 25 to 39 with COVID-19, enrolled during active disease.

The chain combines TRBV4-1 with TRBJ1-6, with 11 bases aligning to TRBD1. CDR3 size: 13 residues. The J segment lost 9 bases and the V segment lost 6 bases, leaving 1 base of the junction unmatched. Germline V gives CDR1 MGHRA, CDR2 YSYEKL. This chain's CDR3 is CASRDRGLSPLHF. Written as DNA, the CDR3 is TGCGCCAGCAGGGACAGGGGGCTTTCACCCCTCCACTTT.

This chain uses TRBV24-1 with TRBJ2-1; 10 nucleotides agree with TRBD2. The CDR3 contains 19 residues. The germline CDR1 and CDR2 sequences are KGHDR and SFDVKD. With V trimmed by 3 bases and J by 4 bases, 14 bases remained unmatched. For the CDR3, the DNA is TGTGCCACCAGTGATCCCCGGTGGGCTAGCGGGAGTATATACAATGAGCAGTTCTTC. It is translated as CATSDPRWASGSIYNEQFF.

The chain joins TRBV28 to TRBJ2-1; 10 bases fit TRBD1. CDR1 MDHEN and CDR2 SYDVKM come from the germline V gene. The ends lost 4 bases at V and 8 bases at J; junction bases unmatched: 8. This CDR3 comprises 15 residues. The chain's CDR3 is CASSSGTGEVHEQFF. The CDR3 bases are TGTGCCAGCAGTTCCGGGACAGGGGAGGTCCATGAGCAGTTCTTC.

V is TRBV6-5 and J is TRBJ1-3; D gene unclear. CDR1 and CDR2 (germline): MNHEY, SVGAGI. The CDR3 is made up of 14 amino acids. V was cut by 10 bases and J by 0 bases, with 13 bases left in between. CDR3 loop: CATRRVDSGNTIYF. In nucleotides, the CDR3 is TGTGCCACTCGACGGGTCGACTCTGGAAACACCATATATTTT.

The chain links TRBV30 to TRBJ2-4; a possible D gene is TRBD1 (5 bases). Trimming took 4 bases from V and 0 from J, leaving 10 bases between them. Germline CDR1 reads GTSNPN; CDR2 reads SVGIG (reference sequence). The CDR3 is 14 amino acids. CDR3 region: CAWNQGLAKNIQYF. The CDR3 nucleotides read TGTGCCTGGAACCAGGGCCTAGCCAAAAACATTCAGTACTTC.

This clone was observed a single time. The junction and the germline gene differ at one end; a read error may be behind it. The chain couples TRBV7-7 to TRBJ2-2; 7 bases are shared with TRBD1. The CDR3 spans 16 residues. The germline V gene encodes CDR1 SSHAT and CDR2 FNYEAQ (reference sequence). Here the CDR3 reads CASSLGTGENTGELFF. The CDR3 DNA sequence: TGTGCTAGCAGCTTAGGTACAGGGGAAAACACCGGGGAGCTGTTTTTT.

This rearrangement joins TRBV15 to TRBJ2-2; TRBD1 matches 7 bases. Unmatched junction bases numbered 8, after V lost 0 bases and J lost 7 bases. This CDR3 has 16 residues. Germline loops: CDR1 LNHNV, CDR2 YYDKDF (reference sequence). The CDR3 protein is CATSRDARGLGGELFF. The CDR3 DNA is TGTGCCACCAGCAGAGATGCGAGGGGGCTGGGCGGGGAGCTGTTTTTT.

This chain uses TRBV9 with TRBJ2-5, with 7 bases identical to TRBD2. Germline V gene lookup returns CDR1 SGDLS and CDR2 YYNGEE. Unmatched junction bases numbered 4, after V lost 3 bases and J lost 5 bases. This CDR3 comprises 13 residues. The CDR3 nucleotides read TGTGCCAGCAGCGGCGGGGGTGAGGAGACCCAGTACTTC. Its protein is CASSGGGEETQYF.

J is TRBJ2-1 and V is TRBV6-1, with 8 bases aligning to TRBD2. CDR1 MNHNS and CDR2 SASEGT come from the germline V gene. The V segment lost 3 bases and the J segment 7 bases; nucleotides outside the gene matches: 8. The length of the CDR3 is 15 residues. The CDR3 sequence: CASSDLGTSLNEQFF. The CDR3 DNA reads TGTGCCAGCAGTGACCTCGGGACTAGTCTTAATGAGCAGTTCTTC.

The DNA of the CDR3 is TGTGCCAGCAGCCGTAAACGGGCGGGAATTATCACCGGGGAGCTGTTTTTT. Amino acid sequence: CASSRKRAGIITGELFF. The gene calls are TRBV14 and TRBJ2-2; tentative D call: TRBD2 (6 bases). The CDR3 covers 17 residues. V gave up 4 bases and J gave up 4 bases, with 19 bases separating them. Germline V gene lookup returns CDR1 SGHDN and CDR2 FVKESK.